These 17 T cell receptor beta chains came from one sample sequenced in a study of human T cells and chemical hapten exposure (TCRdb year 2021). Receptor libraries were prepared by RACE. The data were produced on a NextSeq 500. TCRdb reprocessed the public reads (quality trimming at Q25 with fastp, clone calling with MiXCR) and kept in-frame beta chains. Each entry merges the rows of one CDR3 protein and shows their most common DNA and genes. The sample table holds 180,000 or so distinct CDR3 sequences, of which 25% to 35% were seen once. The ten largest clones add up to less than 3.5% of the sample. The time point label here, explained by the study, means: pre-sensitization, week 0. This sample's treatment or condition label indicates: therapeutic diphenylcyclopropenone sensitization with weekly scalp DPC. The starting material was whole blood, obtained in connection with sensitization to the hapten diphenylcyclopropenone (DPC). The source of these receptors is a woman aged 25 to 39 with alopecia areata. Some clones in this sample may be carry-over from other donors' samples.

This clonotype was recorded a few times. The chain has TRBV5-1 and TRBJ1-1; TRBD1 is a possible D gene (5 bases). The CDR3 sequence is 14 residues long. Germline-derived CDR1 and CDR2 are SGHRS and YFSETQ. V was pared by 3 bases and J by 1 base, with 10 bases between. CDR3 sequence (DNA): TGCGCCAGCAGCTCGGGGGACGGGAACACTGAAGCTTTCTTT. Its protein product is CASSSGDGNTEAFF. The full variable domain, with the rest looked up from reference TRBV5-1 and TRBJ1-1, is KAGVTQTPRYLIKTRGQQVTLSCSPISGHRSVSWYQQTPGQGLQFLFEYFSETQRNKGNFPGRFSGRQFSNSRSEMNVSTLELGDSALYLCASSSGDGNTEAFFGQGTRLTVV.

The genes are TRBV11-2 and TRBJ2-3; TRBD1 matches 7 bases. Per germline, CDR1 SGHAT and CDR2 FQNNGV. With V trimmed by 5 bases and J by 2 bases, 7 bases remained unmatched. This CDR3 is 15 amino acids long. Here the CDR3 DNA reads TGTGCCAGCAGCCCGCTGGGACAGTCCACAGATACGCAGTATTTT. Amino acids: CASSPLGQSTDTQYF.

This chain links TRBV7-9 with TRBJ2-3; a possible D gene is TRBD2 (6 bases). Germline loops: CDR1 SEHNR, CDR2 FQNEAQ (reference sequence). The V end was cut by 3 bases, the J end by 6 bases, with 22 bases between. This CDR3 contains 17 residues. This chain's CDR3 is CASSLGGLARLSDTQYF. Here the CDR3 DNA reads TGTGCCAGCAGCTTGGGGGGACTCGCCAGACTTTCGGATACGCAGTATTTT.

This rearrangement joins TRBV12-5 to TRBJ2-7; weak D call: TRBD2 (5 bases). The V end lost 0 bases, the J end lost 10 bases, and 13 bases lay between the germline ends. The CDR3 runs 13 residues. From germline, CDR1 is LGHNT and CDR2 FRNRAP. Here the CDR3 reads CASGLVLGRTQYF. The CDR3 coding sequence is TGTGCTAGTGGTTTGGTACTGGGAAGGACTCAGTACTTC.

The sample holds a few counts of this clonotype. The chain joins TRBV4-3 to TRBJ2-2, with D uncertain. V lost 0 bases, J lost 6 bases, and 11 bases lay in between. Germline assignment: CDR1 LGHNA and CDR2 YSLEER. There are 15 residues in the CDR3. DNA for the CDR3: TGCGCCAGCAGCCAAGATCAGTTAGTCCCCGGGGAGCTGTTTTTT. Its translation: CASSQDQLVPGELFF.

This clonotype was found a few times. The gene calls are TRBV4-3 and TRBJ1-5, with 8 nucleotides matching TRBD1. The V gene's germline CDR1 is LGHNA and CDR2 YSLEER. J gave up 5 bases and V 3 bases, and 6 bases lay outside the gene matches. The CDR3 spans 15 residues. For the CDR3, the DNA is TGCGCCAGCAGCCAGGACAGGGCTGGTGATCAGCCCCAGCATTTT. It codes for CASSQDRAGDQPQHF.

This clonotype was counted a few times. This chain joins TRBV5-1 and TRBJ2-1, with 10 bases lining up with TRBD1. The CDR3 is 15 amino acids. V lost 2 bases and J lost 4; bases outside the gene matches: 3. Germline V gives CDR1 SGHRS, CDR2 YFSETQ. CDR3 amino acids: CASSFEGQGYNEQFF. For the CDR3, the DNA is TGCGCCAGCAGCTTTGAGGGACAGGGGTACAATGAGCAGTTCTTC.

The chain uses TRBV29-1 and TRBJ2-2, with TRBD1 matching over 7 bases. The V gene end was trimmed by 8 bases and the J gene end by 3 bases; junction bases not matched to a gene: 6. Germline V gene lookup returns CDR1 SQVTM and CDR2 ANQGSEA. The CDR3 contains 13 residues. The CDR3: CSTTGVDTGELFF. The CDR3 nucleotides are TGCAGCACCACAGGGGTTGACACCGGGGAGCTGTTTTTT.

This clonotype was observed once. This chain connects TRBV12-3 or TRBV12-4 to TRBJ2-1; maybe TRBD1 (6 bases). The CDR3 length is 12 residues. V lost 6 bases to trimming and J lost 16 bases, with 19 bases between them. As DNA, the CDR3 is TGTGCCAGCAGCCAGGGGTTCGGCCTGACATTCTTC. Its translation: CASSQGFGLTFF.

The gene calls are TRBV12-3 or TRBV12-4 and TRBJ1-4; no clear D. The CDR3 covers 13 residues. Trimming pared 5 bases from V and 8 bases from J, leaving 12 bases between. The CDR3 loop reads CASSGDEYEKLFF. The CDR3 DNA follows: TGTGCCAGCAGTGGGGATGAATACGAAAAACTGTTTTTT.

This clonotype was found a few times. The V and J genes are TRBV19 and TRBJ1-5; tentatively, D is TRBD1 (5 bases). With 6 bases removed from V and 2 bases from J, the gap between germline ends came to 8 bases. This CDR3 has 13 residues. CDR1 and CDR2 from the germline V gene are LNHDA and SQIVND (reference sequence). The CDR3 here is CASRWDRNQPQHF. CDR3 coding DNA: TGTGCCAGTAGGTGGGACCGCAATCAGCCCCAGCATTTT.

The rearrangement links TRBV29-1 to TRBJ1-1; possible D gene TRBD1, 5 bases. Germline loops: CDR1 SQVTM, CDR2 ANQGSEA. The V gene lost 5 bases and the J gene lost 6 bases, with 10 bases spanning the gap. The CDR3 extends over 11 amino acids. CDR3 nucleotide sequence: TGCAGCGTTTTGGGGGGACCTGAAGCTTTCTTT. Translated, it gives CSVLGGPEAFF. Together with reference TRBV29-1 and TRBJ1-1, the CDR3 gives the full variable domain: SAVISQKPSRDICQRGTSLTIQCQVDSQVTMMFWYRQQPGQSLTLIATANQGSEATYESGFVIDKFPISRPNLTFSTLTVSNMSPEDSSIYLCSVLGGPEAFFGQGTRLTVV.

The chain combines TRBV5-1 with TRBJ2-6, with no clear D. The germline V gene encodes CDR1 SGHRS and CDR2 YFSETQ. Trimming shortened V by 1 base and J by 1 base, and 9 bases separated the two germline ends. This CDR3 has 16 residues. This CDR3 is CASSLNENSGANVLTF. The CDR3 nucleotides read TGCGCCAGCAGCTTGAACGAAAATTCTGGGGCCAACGTCCTGACTTTC.

This clonotype showed up just a few times. The rearrangement links TRBV6-6 to TRBJ2-1, with 12 positions matching TRBD2. Germline-derived CDR1 and CDR2 are MNHNY and SVGAGI (reference sequence). This CDR3 has 12 amino acids. The ends lost 10 bases at V and 12 bases at J; junction bases unmatched: 7. CDR3 sequence reads: CATKELAGGQFF. The CDR3 coding sequence is TGTGCCACCAAAGAACTAGCGGGGGGGCAGTTCTTC.

This clonotype turned up a few times. V gene TRBV18 combines with J gene TRBJ2-7; the D gene could be TRBD1 or TRBD2 (5 bases each). With 3 bases removed from V and 2 bases from J, the gap between germline ends came to 14 bases. CDR1 is KGHSH and CDR2 is LQKENI in the germline V gene. The CDR3 runs to 15 residues. CDR3 protein: CASSPSRGSPYEQYF. CDR3 coding DNA: TGTGCCAGCTCACCGTCCCGGGGCAGTCCCTACGAGCAGTACTTC. The full variable domain, completed using reference TRBV18 and TRBJ2-7, is NAGVMQNPRHLVRRRGQEARLRCSPMKGHSHVYWYRQLPEEGLKFMVYLQKENIIDESGMPKERFSAEFPKEGPSILRIQQVVRGDSAAYFCASSPSRGSPYEQYFGPGTRLTVT.

In its sample, this clonotype was seen a few times. This rearrangement joins TRBV28 to TRBJ1-2; weak D call: TRBD1 (6 bases). Trimming took 5 bases from V and 4 from J, leaving 14 bases between them. The V gene's germline CDR1 is MDHEN and CDR2 SYDVKM. The CDR3 runs to 14 residues. The CDR3: CASSIAGVGYGYTF. CDR3 in DNA: TGTGCCAGCAGTATTGCAGGGGTTGGCTATGGCTACACCTTC.

V gene TRBV7-8 combines with J gene TRBJ1-2; D unclear. CDR3 length: 14 amino acids. The V and J ends lost 1 base and 8 bases respectively, with 14 bases between them. CDR1 and CDR2 (germline): SGHVS, FQNEAQ. CDR3 in amino acids: CASSLGFAPGGYTF. In nucleotides, the CDR3 is TGTGCCAGCAGCTTAGGTTTTGCTCCGGGCGGCTACACCTTC.